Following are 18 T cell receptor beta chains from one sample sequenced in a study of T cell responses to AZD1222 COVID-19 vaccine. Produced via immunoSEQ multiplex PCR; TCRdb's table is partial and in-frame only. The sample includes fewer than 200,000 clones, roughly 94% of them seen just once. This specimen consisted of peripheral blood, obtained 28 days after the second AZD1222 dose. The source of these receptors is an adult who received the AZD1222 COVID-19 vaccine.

The CDR3 loop is CATSGRSRETQYF. The CDR3 nucleotides are TGTGCCACCAGTGGGAGAAGTCGGGAGACCCAGTACTTC. The chain employs TRBV24-1 and TRBJ2-5, with D uncertain. The CDR3 covers 13 residues. Looked up from germline, CDR1 is KGHDR and CDR2 is SFDVKD. V dropped 5 bases and J dropped 5 bases, with 11 bases sitting between them.

CDR3 region: CASSLFGVGQGSTGELFF. CDR3 nucleotides: TGTGCCAGCAGTTTGTTTGGCGTGGGACAGGGAAGCACCGGGGAGCTGTTTTTT. The V call is TRBV28, the J call TRBJ2-2; 9 nucleotides agree with TRBD1. CDR3 length: 18 amino acids. V dropped 3 bases and J dropped 4; count of bases not matched to a gene: 12. The V gene's germline CDR1 is MDHEN and CDR2 SYDVKM. Filled out from reference TRBV28 and TRBJ2-2, the complete variable domain reads DVKVTQSSRYLVKRTGEKVFLECVQDMDHENMFWYRQDPGLGLRLIYFSYDVKMKEKGDIPEGYSVSREKKERFSLILESASTNQTSMYLCASSLFGVGQGSTGELFFGEGSRLTVL.

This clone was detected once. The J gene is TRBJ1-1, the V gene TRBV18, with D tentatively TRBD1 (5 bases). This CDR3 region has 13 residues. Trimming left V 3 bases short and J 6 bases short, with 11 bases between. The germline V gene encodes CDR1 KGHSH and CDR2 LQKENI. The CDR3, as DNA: TGTGCCAGCTCACCGGGCGGCAGGGCTGAAGCTTTCTTT. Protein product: CASSPGGRAEAFF.

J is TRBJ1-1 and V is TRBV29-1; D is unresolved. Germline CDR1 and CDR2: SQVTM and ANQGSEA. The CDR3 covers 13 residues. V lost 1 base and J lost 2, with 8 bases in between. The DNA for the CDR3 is TGCAGCGTTGAAGGCAGGCTTAACACTGAAGCTTTCTTT. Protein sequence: CSVEGRLNTEAFF.

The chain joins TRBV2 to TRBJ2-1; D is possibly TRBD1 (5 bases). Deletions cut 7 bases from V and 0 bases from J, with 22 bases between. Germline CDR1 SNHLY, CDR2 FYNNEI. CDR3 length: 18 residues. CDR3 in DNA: TGTGCCAGCAAATTTAGAGCGACAGAGCCGATCTCCTACAATGAGCAGTTCTTC. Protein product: CASKFRATEPISYNEQFF.

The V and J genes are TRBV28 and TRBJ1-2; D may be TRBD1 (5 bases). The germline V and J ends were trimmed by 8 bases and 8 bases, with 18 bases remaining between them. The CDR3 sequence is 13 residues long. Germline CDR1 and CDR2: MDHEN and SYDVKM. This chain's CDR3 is CASYQPGGRGYTF. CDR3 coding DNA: TGTGCCAGCTATCAACCGGGGGGTAGAGGCTACACCTTC.

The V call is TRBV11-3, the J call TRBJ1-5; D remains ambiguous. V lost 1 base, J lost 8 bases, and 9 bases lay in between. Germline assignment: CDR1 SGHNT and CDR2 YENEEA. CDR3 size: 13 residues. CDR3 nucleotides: TGTGCCAGCAGCTTAGCAGGCGCAGAGCCCCAGCATTTT. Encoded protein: CASSLAGAEPQHF.

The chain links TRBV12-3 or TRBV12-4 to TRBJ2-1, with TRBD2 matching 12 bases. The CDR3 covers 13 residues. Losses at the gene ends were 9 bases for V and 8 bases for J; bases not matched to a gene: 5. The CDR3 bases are TGTGCCAGTCGGACTAGCGGGGTTGATGAGCAGTTCTTC. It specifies CASRTSGVDEQFF.

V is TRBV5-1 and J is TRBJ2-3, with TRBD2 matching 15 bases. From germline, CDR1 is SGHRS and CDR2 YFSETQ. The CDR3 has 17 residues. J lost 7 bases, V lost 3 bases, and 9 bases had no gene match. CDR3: CASSSIGLAGGLNTQYF. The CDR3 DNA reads TGCGCCAGCAGCTCAATTGGACTAGCGGGAGGGTTGAATACGCAGTATTTT.

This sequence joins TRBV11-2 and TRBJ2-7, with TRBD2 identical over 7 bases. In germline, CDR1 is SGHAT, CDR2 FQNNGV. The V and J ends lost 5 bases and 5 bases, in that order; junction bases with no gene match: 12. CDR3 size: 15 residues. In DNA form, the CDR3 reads TGTGCCAGCAGCCCGAGGGAGGGGTCTAAGAACGAGCAGTACTTC. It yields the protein CASSPREGSKNEQYF. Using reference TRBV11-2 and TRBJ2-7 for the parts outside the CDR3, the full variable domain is EAGVAQSPRYKIIEKRQSVAFWCNPISGHATLYWYQQILGQGPKLLIQFQNNGVVDDSQLPKDRFSAERLKGVDSTLKIQPAKLEDSAVYLCASSPREGSKNEQYFGPGTRLTVT.

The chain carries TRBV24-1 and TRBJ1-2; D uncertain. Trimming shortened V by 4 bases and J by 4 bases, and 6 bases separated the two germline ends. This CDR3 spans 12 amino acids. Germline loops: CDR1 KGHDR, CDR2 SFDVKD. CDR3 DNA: TGTGCCACCAGTGAAGGGTCCTATGGCTACACCTTC. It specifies CATSEGSYGYTF.

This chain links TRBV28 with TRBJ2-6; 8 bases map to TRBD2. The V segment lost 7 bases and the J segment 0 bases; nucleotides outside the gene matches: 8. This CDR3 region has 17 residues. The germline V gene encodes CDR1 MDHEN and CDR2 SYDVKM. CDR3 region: CASKSGGRFSGANVLTF. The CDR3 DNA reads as TGTGCCAGCAAGTCGGGGGGGCGTTTCTCTGGGGCCAACGTCCTGACTTTC.

The CDR3 loop reads CASSQGQSLFF. DNA of the CDR3: TGTGCCAGCAGCCAGGGACAATCTCTGTTTTTT. The chain recombines TRBV2 with TRBJ1-4; tentative D call: TRBD1 (6 bases). Germline-derived CDR1 and CDR2 are SNHLY and FYNNEI. The CDR3 loop spans 11 amino acids. V shed 6 bases and J shed 14 bases, with 13 bases lying between them. The full variable domain, in which reference TRBV2 and TRBJ1-4 provide the parts outside the CDR3, is EPEVTQTPSHQVTQMGQEVILRCVPISNHLYFYWYRQILGQKVEFLVSFYNNEISEKSEIFDDQFSVERPDGSNFTLKIRSTKLEDSAMYFCASSQGQSLFFGSGTQLSVL.

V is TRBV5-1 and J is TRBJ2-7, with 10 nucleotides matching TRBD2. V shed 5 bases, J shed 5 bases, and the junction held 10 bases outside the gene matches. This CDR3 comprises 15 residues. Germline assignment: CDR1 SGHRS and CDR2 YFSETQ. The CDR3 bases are TGCGCCAGCAGATTAGCGGGAGGAGGATTGGACGAGCAGTACTTC. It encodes CASRLAGGGLDEQYF. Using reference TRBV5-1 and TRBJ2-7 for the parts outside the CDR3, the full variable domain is KAGVTQTPRYLIKTRGQQVTLSCSPISGHRSVSWYQQTPGQGLQFLFEYFSETQRNKGNFPGRFSGRQFSNSRSEMNVSTLELGDSALYLCASRLAGGGLDEQYFGPGTRLTVT.

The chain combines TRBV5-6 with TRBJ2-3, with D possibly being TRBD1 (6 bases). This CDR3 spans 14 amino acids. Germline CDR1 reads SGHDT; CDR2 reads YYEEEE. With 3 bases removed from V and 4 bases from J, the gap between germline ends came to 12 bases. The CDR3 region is CASSSSQGADTQYF. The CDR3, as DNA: TGTGCCAGCAGCTCTTCACAGGGAGCAGATACGCAGTATTTT.

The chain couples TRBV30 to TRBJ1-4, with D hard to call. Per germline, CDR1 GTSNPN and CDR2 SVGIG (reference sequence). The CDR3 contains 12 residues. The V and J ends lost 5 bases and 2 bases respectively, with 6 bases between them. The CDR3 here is CAWGQTNEKLFF. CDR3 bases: TGTGCCTGGGGGCAGACTAATGAAAAACTGTTTTTT.

In DNA form, the CDR3 reads TGTGCCAGCACCTTTCCGACAAACACCGGGGAGCTGTTTTTT. Protein sequence: CASTFPTNTGELFF. The J gene is TRBJ2-2, the V gene TRBV7-9; D is undetermined. The V gene lost 7 bases and the J gene lost 2 bases, with 11 bases spanning the gap. CDR1 is SEHNR and CDR2 is FQNEAQ in the germline V gene (reference sequence). The CDR3 consists of 14 residues.

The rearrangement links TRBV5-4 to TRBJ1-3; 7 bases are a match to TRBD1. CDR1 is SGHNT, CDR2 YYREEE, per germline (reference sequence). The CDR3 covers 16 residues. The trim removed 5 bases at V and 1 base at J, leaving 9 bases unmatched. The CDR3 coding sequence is TGTGCCAGCAGTCGTAACAGGGGTTTTTCTGGAAACACCATATATTTT. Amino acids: CASSRNRGFSGNTIYF.